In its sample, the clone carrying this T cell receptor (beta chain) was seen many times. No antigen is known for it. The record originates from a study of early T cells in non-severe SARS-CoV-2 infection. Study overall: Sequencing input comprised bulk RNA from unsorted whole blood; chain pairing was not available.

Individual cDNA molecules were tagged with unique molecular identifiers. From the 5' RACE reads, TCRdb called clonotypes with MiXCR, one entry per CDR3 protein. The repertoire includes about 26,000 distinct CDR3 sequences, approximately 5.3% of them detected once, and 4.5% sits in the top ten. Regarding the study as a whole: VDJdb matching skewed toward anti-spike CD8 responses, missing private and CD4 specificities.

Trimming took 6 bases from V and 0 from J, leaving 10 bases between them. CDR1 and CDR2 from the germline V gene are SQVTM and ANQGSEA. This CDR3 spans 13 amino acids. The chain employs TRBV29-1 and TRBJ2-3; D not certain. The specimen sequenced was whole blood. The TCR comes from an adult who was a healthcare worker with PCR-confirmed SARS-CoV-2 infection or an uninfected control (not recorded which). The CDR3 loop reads CSVGGRSTDTQYF. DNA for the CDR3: TGCAGCGTCGGCGGACGGAGCACAGATACGCAGTATTTT.